The next 8 T cell receptor beta chains were all read from a single sample in a study of OX40 agonist ivuxolimab in advanced cancers. The library was prepared using the immunoSEQ multiplex PCR assay. TCRdb's version of the immuneACCESS table is confined to in-frame rearrangements and falls short of the full clone set. An unresolved V gene accounts for under half of the shortfall where checked; the remainder is of unknown origin. Counted in this sample were nearly 65,000 clones; 91% of them appeared once. The ten largest make up less than 5% of the sample. Sequenced here: CD4+ or CD8+ T cells sorted from blood, sampled in a trial of the OX40 agonist ivuxolimab. All receptors derive from an adult with an advanced solid tumor such as melanoma, head and neck, liver or kidney cancer.

The J gene is TRBJ1-1, the V gene TRBV5-1; D remains unclear. The CDR3 consists of 13 residues. Germline assignment: CDR1 SGHRS and CDR2 YFSETQ. Between the trimmed V and J ends, which lost 0 bases and 5 bases, there was a span of 8 bases. CDR3 sequence reads: CASSLGRGTEAFF. The CDR3 nucleotides read TGCGCCAGCAGCTTGGGTCGGGGTACTGAAGCTTTCTTT.

The chain has TRBV9 and TRBJ2-1, with D possibly matching TRBD1 (6 bases). The CDR3 runs 15 residues. With 2 bases removed from V and 6 bases from J, the gap between germline ends came to 15 bases. Germline assignment: CDR1 SGDLS and CDR2 YYNGEE. The CDR3 here is CASSVYRDRVNEQFF. In DNA, the CDR3 is TGTGCCAGCAGCGTTTACAGGGATCGGGTCAATGAGCAGTTCTTC.

V is TRBV11-3 and J is TRBJ2-1; 8 nucleotides align to TRBD2. Germline V gene sequence: CDR1 SGHNT, CDR2 YENEEA. V dropped 2 bases and J dropped 4; count of bases not matched to a gene: 7. There are 16 residues in the CDR3. The CDR3 here is CASSLPGLAGYNEQFF. The CDR3 DNA reads TGTGCCAGCAGCTTACCCGGACTAGCTGGGTACAATGAGCAGTTCTTC.

This chain uses TRBV30 with TRBJ2-7; 9 bases line up with TRBD1. This CDR3 comprises 13 residues. V was clipped by 5 bases and J by 7 bases; unmatched bases: 9. Germline V CDR1 and CDR2: GTSNPN, SVGIG (reference sequence). The CDR3 DNA is TGTGCCTGGGGGACAGGGCTTCTTGTAGAGCAGTACTTC. Its translation: CAWGTGLLVEQYF.

This clone was detected only once. The V and J genes are TRBV28 and TRBJ2-7; D is perhaps TRBD1 (5 bases). The germline V gene has CDR1 MDHEN and CDR2 SYDVKM. CDR3 size: 14 residues. V lost 8 bases and J 1 base, leaving 15 bases between the germline ends. The CDR3 region is CASDGQDTSYEQYF. CDR3 sequence (DNA): TGTGCCAGCGACGGTCAGGACACTTCCTACGAGCAGTACTTC. Complete variable domain (other parts from reference TRBV28 and TRBJ2-7): DVKVTQSSRYLVKRTGEKVFLECVQDMDHENMFWYRQDPGLGLRLIYFSYDVKMKEKGDIPEGYSVSREKKERFSLILESASTNQTSMYLCASDGQDTSYEQYFGPGTRLTVT.

The CDR3: CASSEYGDNEQFF. In nucleotides, the CDR3 is TGTGCCAGCAGCGAGTACGGTGACAATGAGCAGTTCTTC. The chain has TRBV9 and TRBJ2-1, with D unclear. Germline V gives CDR1 SGDLS, CDR2 YYNGEE. The CDR3 totals 13 residues. V lost 3 bases and J lost 5, with 9 bases in between.

The rearrangement uses TRBV27 and TRBJ2-7; D might be TRBD2 (7 bases). Germline V gives CDR1 MNHEY, CDR2 SMNVEV (reference sequence). The CDR3 spans 13 residues. V was shortened by 3 bases and J by 5 bases, with 11 bases between the two germline ends. CDR3 loop: CASSFGGLDEQYF. In DNA form, the CDR3 reads TGTGCCAGCAGTTTCGGGGGGCTCGACGAGCAGTACTTC.

The rearrangement uses TRBV6-5 and TRBJ2-7, with D maybe TRBD2 (6 bases). V lost 3 bases and J lost 7, with 10 bases in between. Germline-derived CDR1 and CDR2 are MNHEY and SVGAGI. The CDR3 sequence is 12 residues long. CDR3 sequence: CASSYGGNEQYF. The CDR3 DNA reads TGTGCCAGCAGTTATGGGGGGAATGAGCAGTACTTC.